The clone carrying this TCR beta chain was observed a handful of times. Its antigen remains unidentified. This entry comes from a study of human T cells and chemical hapten exposure. Study outcomes and limitations: DPC sensitization left the count of TCRs above 1 in 1000 unchanged.

Unfractionated whole blood was the source from which total RNA was extracted. Unique molecular identifiers were linked by the library to individual cDNA molecules. The authors' processing: Counting gave a median of around 100,000 TCRs per sample, with values ranging from about 23,224 to 690,600. TCRdb re-analysed the 5' RACE reads in MiXCR, keeping a single row per CDR3 protein. These V and J calls are TCRdb output, not the study's own analysis. The sample has about 81,000 distinct CDR3 sequences; roughly 15% are singletons. J lost 9 bases, V lost 5 bases, and 4 bases had no gene match. The CDR3 consists of 14 residues. Germline V gene lookup returns CDR1 SGHTA and CDR2 FQGNSA.

The V and J genes are TRBV7-2 and TRBJ2-1; 13 bases line up with TRBD2. The receptor's source is a female donor in good health. Written as DNA, the CDR3 is TGTGCCAGCAGCCCTGGGACTAGCGGGGTTGAGCAGTTCTTC. It codes for CASSPGTSGVEQFF.